Listed below are T cell receptor beta chains from one sample, sequenced in a study of T-cell memory formation after mild COVID-19. TCRdb processed the 5' RACE reads anew with MiXCR; each CDR3 protein has one entry. The sample lists more than 350,000 distinct CDR3 sequences, under 25% occurring once. The specimen sequenced was PBMCs or a T cell subset sorted from them (not recorded which). These receptors were obtained from an adult woman who had mild COVID-19 (a few samples of this study predate the infection). Cell type and time point are not known. The CDR3 runs from the conserved cysteine through the conserved F or W. A D gene is named only where the DNA matches it firmly. Clone size is stated in some rows and not others, as once, few, many or a class when expanded.

len: 16
d_gene: .
j_gene: TRBJ1-1
v_gene: TRBV20-1
abundance: few
CDR3nt: TGCAGTGCTAGAGCCCTGGACGGAAGTATGAACACTGAAGCTTTCTTT
CDR3aa: CSARALDGSMNTEAFF

len: 16
d_gene: TRBD1
j_gene: TRBJ1-1
v_gene: TRBV3-1
abundance: .
CDR3nt: TGTGCCAGCAGCCAAGGAAGTCCGGGACAGCGCGCTGAAGCTTTCTTT
CDR3aa: CASSQGSPGQRAEAFF

len: 15
d_gene: .
j_gene: TRBJ2-4
v_gene: TRBV12-3/TRBV12-4
abundance: .
CDR3nt: TGTGCCAGCAGTCCCTTCCGGGCATCCAAAAACATTCAGTACTTC
CDR3aa: CASSPFRASKNIQYF

len: 15
d_gene: TRBD2
j_gene: TRBJ2-1
v_gene: TRBV20-1
abundance: .
CDR3nt: TGCAGTGCTCCTAGCGGGGGTCCTCCTGGCAATGAGCAGTTCTTC
CDR3aa: CSAPSGGPPGNEQFF

len: 14
d_gene: .
j_gene: TRBJ2-1
v_gene: TRBV24-1
abundance: .
CDR3nt: TGTGCCACCAGTTTGGCGGACTCCTACAATGAGCAGTTCTTC
CDR3aa: CATSLADSYNEQFF

len: 13
d_gene: .
j_gene: TRBJ2-5
v_gene: TRBV7-2
abundance: many
CDR3nt: TGTGCCAGCAGCATGACTAGACAAGAGACCCAGTACTTC
CDR3aa: CASSMTRQETQYF

len: 17
d_gene: TRBD1
j_gene: TRBJ2-2
v_gene: TRBV11-2
abundance: .
CDR3nt: TGTGCCAGCAGCTTGGGGACAGGGGGTCCGAACACCGGGGAGCTGTTTTTT
CDR3aa: CASSLGTGGPNTGELFF

len: 15
d_gene: .
j_gene: TRBJ2-3
v_gene: TRBV5-1
abundance: few
CDR3nt: TGCGCCAGCAACCCAGGACACGACCCCACAGATACGCAGTATTTT
CDR3aa: CASNPGHDPTDTQYF

len: 15
d_gene: .
j_gene: TRBJ1-2
v_gene: TRBV6-5
abundance: .
CDR3nt: TGTGCCAGCAGTTACTCGAGGGCATACATGGGTGGCTACACCTTC
CDR3aa: CASSYSRAYMGGYTF

len: 15
d_gene: .
j_gene: TRBJ2-2
v_gene: TRBV27
abundance: .
CDR3nt: TGTGCCAGCAGTTTTTTGCAGTATGGCACCGGGGAGCTGTTTTTT
CDR3aa: CASSFLQYGTGELFF

len: 15
d_gene: TRBD1
j_gene: TRBJ1-1
v_gene: TRBV12-3/TRBV12-4
abundance: .
CDR3nt: TGTGCCAGCAGTGTCAGGACAGGGGGCAGGACTGAAGCTTTCTTT
CDR3aa: CASSVRTGGRTEAFF

len: 16
d_gene: TRBD2
j_gene: TRBJ2-3
v_gene: TRBV18
abundance: .
CDR3nt: TGTGCCAGCTCGTCCACTCGGCGGGGGGCCACAGATACGCAGTATTTT
CDR3aa: CASSSTRRGATDTQYF

len: 18
d_gene: .
j_gene: TRBJ2-3
v_gene: TRBV12-3/TRBV12-4
abundance: .
CDR3nt: .
CDR3aa: CASSSGQGAGVSTDTQYF

len: 18
d_gene: .
j_gene: TRBJ2-3
v_gene: TRBV3-1
abundance: .
CDR3nt: TGTGCCAGCAGCCAACAAATCCTGCGGGGACCGAGCACAGATACGCAGTATTTT
CDR3aa: CASSQQILRGPSTDTQYF

len: 15
d_gene: TRBD2
j_gene: TRBJ2-3
v_gene: TRBV5-1
abundance: .
CDR3nt: TGCGCCAGCAGACTCCCTAGCGGGGGACGATATACGCAGTATTTT
CDR3aa: CASRLPSGGRYTQYF

len: 13
d_gene: .
j_gene: TRBJ1-2
v_gene: TRBV4-3
abundance: few
CDR3nt: TGCGCCAGCAGCCAAGAGGGTCGGGGCGGCTACACCTTC
CDR3aa: CASSQEGRGGYTF

len: 14
d_gene: .
j_gene: TRBJ1-1
v_gene: TRBV3-1
abundance: few
CDR3nt: TGTGCCAGCAGCCCCAGTGGGGGGTCGGCTGAAGCTTTCTTT
CDR3aa: CASSPSGGSAEAFF

len: 16
d_gene: .
j_gene: TRBJ2-3
v_gene: TRBV24-1
abundance: few
CDR3nt: TGTGCCACCAGTGATCTCTCCTCGGGTTGGGCAGATACGCAGTATTTT
CDR3aa: CATSDLSSGWADTQYF

len: 14
d_gene: .
j_gene: TRBJ2-2
v_gene: TRBV20-1
abundance: .
CDR3nt: TGCAGTGCTAACGAGGACAGCAACACCGGGGAGCTGTTTTTT
CDR3aa: CSANEDSNTGELFF

len: 12
d_gene: .
j_gene: TRBJ2-4
v_gene: TRBV27
abundance: .
CDR3nt: TGTGCCAGCGGGCTAGCAGATTACATTCAGTACTTC
CDR3aa: CASGLADYIQYF

len: 13
d_gene: .
j_gene: TRBJ2-1
v_gene: TRBV29-1
abundance: .
CDR3nt: TGCAGCGTTGAGATGAGCTCCTACAATGAGCAGTTCTTC
CDR3aa: CSVEMSSYNEQFF

len: 15
d_gene: .
j_gene: TRBJ1-1
v_gene: TRBV19
abundance: few
CDR3nt: TGTGCCAGTAGTATTCGTGGAGGGTCTGACACTGAAGCTTTCTTT
CDR3aa: CASSIRGGSDTEAFF

len: 14
d_gene: .
j_gene: TRBJ2-3
v_gene: TRBV15
abundance: .
CDR3nt: TGTGCCACCAGCAGAGATCGATACACAGATACGCAGTATTTT
CDR3aa: CATSRDRYTDTQYF

len: 14
d_gene: TRBD1
j_gene: TRBJ1-5
v_gene: TRBV12-3/TRBV12-4
abundance: .
CDR3nt: TGTGCCAGCAGTTCCGACAGGGAAGGTCAGCCCCAGCATTTT
CDR3aa: CASSSDREGQPQHF

len: 13
d_gene: .
j_gene: TRBJ2-5
v_gene: TRBV29-1
abundance: few
CDR3nt: TGCAGCGTCCTCCCCGCGGGCCAAGAGACCCAGTACTTC
CDR3aa: CSVLPAGQETQYF

len: 14
d_gene: .
j_gene: TRBJ1-4
v_gene: TRBV3-1
abundance: .
CDR3nt: TGTGCCAGCAGCCAAGTCAGTTCGGGTGAAAAACTGTTTTTT
CDR3aa: CASSQVSSGEKLFF

len: 15
d_gene: .
j_gene: TRBJ2-3
v_gene: TRBV7-2
abundance: .
CDR3nt: TGTGCCAGCAGCTTAAATAGCGTTTCCACAGATACGCAGTATTTT
CDR3aa: CASSLNSVSTDTQYF